The next 18 T cell receptor beta chains were all read from a single sample in a study of cytomegalovirus exposure and HLA in healthy donors. PCR used 60 Vbeta primers and 13 Jbeta primers. TCRdb's table, derived via immunoSEQ multiplex PCR, lists solely in-frame clones and lacks some. The table has roughly 120,000 clones, over 60% seen once. Sequencing was carried out using PBMCs. These receptors all come from a human donor in good health.

This chain uses TRBV9 with TRBJ1-2; D is uncertain. This CDR3 is 12 amino acids long. Trimming cost V 5 bases and J 6 bases, with 11 bases left between them. Germline V gene lookup returns CDR1 SGDLS and CDR2 YYNGEE. CDR3 sequence (DNA): TGTGCCAGCAGTAATGTATATGATGGCTACACCTTC. As protein: CASSNVYDGYTF.

The chain employs TRBV15 and TRBJ2-1; D gene uncertain. This CDR3 comprises 15 residues. With 2 bases removed from V and 0 bases from J, the gap between germline ends came to 8 bases. The germline V gene encodes CDR1 LNHNV and CDR2 YYDKDF (reference sequence). CDR3 residues: CATSRLSDSYNEQFF. CDR3 bases: TGTGCCACCAGCAGACTGAGCGACTCCTACAATGAGCAGTTCTTC.

This rearrangement joins TRBV2 to TRBJ1-1, with a tentative D call TRBD1 (6 bases). V lost 7 bases, J lost 5 bases, and 11 bases lay in between. This CDR3 spans 12 amino acids. CDR1 is SNHLY, CDR2 FYNNEI, per germline. The CDR3 region is CASTIQGTEAFF. The DNA for the CDR3 is TGTGCCAGCACCATCCAGGGGACTGAAGCTTTCTTT.

The chain carries TRBV4-1 and TRBJ2-1, with D possibly TRBD2 on 7 matching bases. This CDR3 is built from 18 residues. Per the germline V gene, CDR1 is MGHRA and CDR2 is YSYEKL. The ends were cut back, 4 bases at V and 5 bases at J, with 24 bases in the middle. CDR3 amino acids: CASSRQYKGGGGNNEQFF. As DNA, the CDR3 is TGCGCCAGCAGCCGCCAGTATAAGGGGGGCGGGGGTAACAATGAGCAGTTCTTC.

This clone was picked up a small number of times. J is TRBJ2-7 and V is TRBV28, with D perhaps TRBD1 (5 bases). Germline V gives CDR1 MDHEN, CDR2 SYDVKM. Trimming shortened V by 6 bases and J by 1 base, and 16 bases separated the two germline ends. CDR3 length: 15 amino acids. The CDR3 loop is CASRNGRGASYEQYF. CDR3 nucleotide sequence: TGTGCCAGCAGGAACGGAAGGGGCGCTTCCTACGAGCAGTACTTC.

This clone has only a few counts. The chain carries TRBV18 and TRBJ1-4; D is unresolved. The CDR3 covers 13 residues. V was trimmed by 5 bases and J by 4 bases, leaving 8 bases between them. In germline, CDR1 is KGHSH, CDR2 LQKENI. CDR3: CASSLGDNEKLFF. CDR3 bases: TGTGCCAGCTCATTGGGCGATAATGAAAAACTGTTTTTT.

For this clone: The germline gene is not matched at one end of the junction; a read error may be the cause. The rearrangement uses TRBV7-9 and TRBJ1-1; the D gene is possibly TRBD1 (5 bases). Germline V gene data show CDR1 as SEHNR and CDR2 as FQNEAQ (reference sequence). The CDR3 contains 11 residues. Written as DNA, the CDR3 is TGTTCCAGCAGCTTAGAGGGGCCCGCTTTCTTT. Translating it yields CSSSLEGPAFF.

The rearrangement links TRBV2 to TRBJ2-5; D may be TRBD1 (5 bases). The end of the DNA is better explained by TRBJ2-7, so the J call may be wrong. The CDR3 is 15 residues long. Germline lookup yields CDR1 SNHLY and CDR2 FYNNEI. The CDR3 sequence is CASSEGGAGSYEQYF. The CDR3 DNA sequence: TGTGCCAGCAGTGAAGGTGGGGCTGGCTCCTACGAGCAGTACTTC.

This chain joins TRBV11-2 and TRBJ2-2; 11 nucleotides agree with TRBD2. The CDR3 is 15 residues long. V lost 6 bases and J lost 4; bases outside the gene matches: 4. Germline V gene data show CDR1 as SGHAT and CDR2 as FQNNGV. In nucleotides, the CDR3 is TGTGCCAGCAGTTATACTAGCGGGGGCACCGGGGAGCTGTTTTTT. Amino acids: CASSYTSGGTGELFF.

This clone was found a few times. The CDR3 region is CASSLSNAGTGANVLTF. In nucleotides, the CDR3 is TGCGCCAGCAGCTTGTCGAACGCAGGAACTGGGGCCAACGTCCTGACTTTC. The J gene is TRBJ2-6, the V gene TRBV5-1, with D hard to call. Germline V gene sequence: CDR1 SGHRS, CDR2 YFSETQ. The length of the CDR3 is 17 residues. V shed 1 base and J shed 2 bases, with 13 bases lying between them.

The chain couples TRBV10-1 to TRBJ2-3, with 8 positions matching TRBD2. This CDR3 is 17 amino acids long. The germline gives CDR1 WNHNN, CDR2 SYGVQD (reference sequence). J gave up 2 bases and V 0 bases, and 7 bases lay outside the gene matches. The CDR3 DNA follows: TGCGCCAGCAGTGAGTCGACTTGGCGGGGGGACACAGATACGCAGTATTTT. It yields the protein CASSESTWRGDTDTQYF.

This chain connects TRBV6-1 to TRBJ1-2; 8 bases fit TRBD1. Germline V gene sequence: CDR1 MNHNS, CDR2 SASEGT. This CDR3 has 16 residues. Germline trimming cut 0 bases from V and 5 bases from J; bases unmatched to any gene: 8. CDR3 in DNA: TGTGCCAGCAGTGAAGCGGGGCAGGGGGCGTTGTATGGCTACACCTTC. Protein: CASSEAGQGALYGYTF.

The chain recombines TRBV6-5 with TRBJ2-3; a weak D match, TRBD2 (6 bases). The V gene lost 5 bases and the J gene lost 4 bases, with 16 bases spanning the gap. The length of the CDR3 is 15 residues. Per germline, CDR1 MNHEY and CDR2 SVGAGI. The CDR3 is CASSTPQGGADTQYF. In DNA form, the CDR3 reads TGTGCCAGCAGTACCCCCCAGGGCGGGGCAGATACGCAGTATTTT.

This clone showed up just once. The V and J genes are TRBV2 and TRBJ2-7; weak D call: TRBD2 (5 bases). The V end was cut by 3 bases, the J end by 0 bases, with 15 bases between. The length of the CDR3 is 16 residues. The germline V gene encodes CDR1 SNHLY and CDR2 FYNNEI. The CDR3 sequence: CASSDARRGISYEQYF. The CDR3 DNA follows: TGTGCCAGCAGTGACGCCAGGAGAGGGATCTCCTACGAGCAGTACTTC. Based on the CDR3 plus reference TRBV2 and TRBJ2-7, the full variable domain is EPEVTQTPSHQVTQMGQEVILRCVPISNHLYFYWYRQILGQKVEFLVSFYNNEISEKSEIFDDQFSVERPDGSNFTLKIRSTKLEDSAMYFCASSDARRGISYEQYFGPGTRLTVT.

This clone was picked up a small number of times. The rearrangement uses TRBV6-6 and TRBJ1-1, with TRBD1 matching 10 bases. CDR1 and CDR2 from the germline V gene are MNHNY and SVGAGI (reference sequence). J gave up 12 bases and V 5 bases, and 9 bases lay outside the gene matches. The CDR3 is 13 amino acids. The CDR3 DNA follows: TGTGCCAGCAGTACGACCGGGACAGGGGAAACTTTCTTT. Protein: CASSTTGTGETFF.

The chain employs TRBV2 and TRBJ2-1; 11 bases agree with TRBD2. Per the germline V gene, CDR1 is SNHLY and CDR2 is FYNNEI. V was pared by 7 bases and J by 5 bases, with 1 base of the junction left unmatched. The CDR3 loop spans 13 amino acids. The CDR3 coding sequence is TGTGCCAGCAAGGGACTAGCGGACAATGAGCAGTTCTTC. Amino acids: CASKGLADNEQFF.

The gene calls are TRBV5-6 and TRBJ2-1; tentative D call: TRBD2 (5 bases). This CDR3 region has 14 residues. Trimming removed 2 bases at V and 5 bases at J, with 11 bases between. The germline gives CDR1 SGHDT, CDR2 YYEEEE. DNA for the CDR3: TGTGCCAGCAGCTTCGGACTTTTAGACAATGAGCAGTTCTTC. Its protein is CASSFGLLDNEQFF.

This clone was observed once. V is TRBV28 and J is TRBJ1-1; maybe TRBD1 (6 bases). CDR3 length equals 15 residues. Per the germline V gene, CDR1 is MDHEN and CDR2 is SYDVKM. Trimming removed 4 bases from V and 4 bases from J, with 16 bases in between. The CDR3 is CASSSHRVGSTEAFF. The CDR3 bases are TGTGCCAGCAGTTCCCACAGGGTTGGTTCCACTGAAGCTTTCTTT.